These T cell receptor beta chains were read from a single sample in a study of identifying expanded T cells in peripheral blood. Assay: immunoSEQ multiplex PCR; the TCRdb copy retains only in-frame clones and omits some. The sample has tens of thousands of clones, approximately 85% seen once. Sequences were obtained from blood. These receptors were collected from a person aged 18 to 69 in good health. The CDR3 runs from the conserved cysteine through the conserved F or W. A D gene is named only where the DNA matches it firmly. Only some rows state a clone size, as once, few, many or a class for expanded clones.

D | size | J | V | DNA | CDR3
TRBD1 | - | TRBJ1-1 | TRBV19 | TGTGCCAGTAGTATCCTTGGACAGGCCCCTGAAGCTTTCTTT | CASSILGQAPEAFF
TRBD2 | - | TRBJ2-1 | TRBV2 | TGTGCCAGCAGTGAAGAACTAGCGGGCTATGAGCAGTTCTTC | CASSEELAGYEQFF
TRBD2 | few | TRBJ2-3 | TRBV4-1 | TGCGCCAGCAGCCAAGATCTCCCTAGCGGTCCTAGCACAGATACGCAGTATTTT | CASSQDLPSGPSTDTQYF
- | - | TRBJ2-7 | TRBV6-6 | TGTGCCAGCAGTTCGACAGAATACGAGCAGTACTTC | CASSSTEYEQYF
TRBD2 | - | TRBJ2-1 | TRBV6-1 | TGTGCCAGCAGCCCCGGGACTACACTCTACAATGAGCAGTTCTTC | CASSPGTTLYNEQFF
TRBD1 | - | TRBJ2-7 | TRBV13 | TGTGCCAGCAGCCCACCCGGACAGGGATTCTACGAGCAGTACTTC | CASSPPGQGFYEQYF
TRBD2 | - | TRBJ2-7 | TRBV10-3 | TGTGCCATCAGAGAGCGGGACGTAAGCTCCTACGAGCAGTACTTC | CAIRERDVSSYEQYF
- | - | TRBJ2-5 | TRBV6-5 | TGTGCCAGCAGTCTTCAGCCTCACCACCAAGAGACCCAGTACTTC | CASSLQPHHQETQYF
TRBD2 | - | TRBJ2-3 | TRBV7-9 | TGTGCCAGCAGCTCCGAAACTTTAGCGGGAGGGCGGGATACGCAGTATTTT | CASSSETLAGGRDTQYF
- | - | TRBJ2-3 | TRBV15 | TGTGCCACCAGCCCTTGGTCCAGCACAGATACGCAGTATTTT | CATSPWSSTDTQYF
- | once | TRBJ2-5 | TRBV11-1 | TGTGCCAGCAGCTTAGCCGGGCTCCAAGAGACCCAGTACTTC | CASSLAGLQETQYF
- | - | TRBJ2-7 | TRBV27 | TGTGCCAGCAGTTTTGGGGGTGGCGAGCAGTACTTC | CASSFGGGEQYF
TRBD1 | - | TRBJ1-1 | TRBV14 | TGTGCCAGCAGCCAAGGGACAGGGGTTAACACTGAAGCTTTCTTT | CASSQGTGVNTEAFF
- | - | TRBJ1-4 | TRBV2 | TGTGCCAGCAGTTGGGGGGCAGCAACTAATGAAAAACTGTTTTTT | CASSWGAATNEKLFF
- | once | TRBJ2-3 | TRBV11-3 | TGTGCCAGCAGCTTTGGGGCCCGAGATACGCAGTATTTT | CASSFGARDTQYF